A selection of T cell receptor beta chains follows, all from one sample in a study of regulatory dendritic cells for organ transplantation. Clones were sequenced by immunoSEQ multiplex PCR, and TCRdb holds only the in-frame ones, with some missing. There are about 5,400 clones in the sample; roughly 74% occur only once, and over 15% lies in the top ten. Their antigen targets remain unknown. Sample: memory CD8+ T cells from blood cultured with regulatory dendritic cells. The source is a human donor in good health. CDR3s include the opening cysteine and the closing phenylalanine or tryptophan. The order of the fields is CDR3 protein, CDR3 DNA, V gene, clone size, J gene, D gene. D genes are given only for firm matches. Rows may omit the clone size; those that give it use once, few, many or a size class.

CDR3: CASSTGAHLNTEAFF; DNA: TGTGCCAGCAGTACCGGGGCACACCTGAACACTGAAGCTTTCTTT; V: TRBV28; size: once; J: TRBJ1-1; D: NA
CDR3: CASRLGGHKSNSPLHF; DNA: TGCGCCAGTCGACTTGGGGGTCATAAGAGTAATTCACCCCTCCACTTT; V: TRBV10-1; size: NA; J: TRBJ1-6; D: NA
CDR3: CASSKIHEGHLNTEAFF; DNA: TGTGCCAGCAGCAAAATACATGAGGGACACTTGAACACTGAAGCTTTCTTT; V: TRBV21-1; size: NA; J: TRBJ1-1; D: NA
CDR3: CASSAQQGGSYNEQFF; DNA: TGCGCCAGCAGCGCACAACAGGGGGGCTCCTACAATGAGCAGTTCTTC; V: TRBV4-3; size: NA; J: TRBJ2-1; D: TRBD1
CDR3: CASSLETGPSYEQYF; DNA: TGTGCCAGCAGTTTGGAGACAGGCCCCTCCTACGAGCAGTACTTC; V: TRBV27; size: few; J: TRBJ2-7; D: NA
CDR3: CASSIRQGRETQYF; DNA: TGTGCCAGCAGTATACGACAGGGAAGAGAGACCCAGTACTTC; V: TRBV27; size: NA; J: TRBJ2-5; D: TRBD1
CDR3: CASTRAHESEKLFF; DNA: TGTGCCAGCACCAGGGCCCATGAAAGTGAAAAACTGTTTTTT; V: TRBV6-4; size: NA; J: TRBJ1-4; D: NA
CDR3: CASSIKSIRATEAFF; DNA: TGTGCCAGTAGTATTAAGTCTATCCGGGCAACTGAAGCTTTCTTT; V: TRBV19; size: once; J: TRBJ1-1; D: NA
CDR3: CASSMTSGAEQYF; DNA: TGTGCCAGTAGTATGACTAGCGGGGCCGAGCAGTACTTC; V: TRBV19; size: NA; J: TRBJ2-7; D: TRBD2
CDR3: CASSFRGGTGGGITDTQYF; DNA: TGTGCCAGCAGCTTCCGAGGGGGAACAGGGGGCGGGATCACAGATACGCAGTATTTT; V: TRBV7-9; size: once; J: TRBJ2-3; D: TRBD1
CDR3: CASSLESGNRPYEQYF; DNA: TGTGCCAGCAGCTTAGAGTCGGGGAACCGCCCCTACGAGCAGTACTTC; V: TRBV7-9; size: NA; J: TRBJ2-7; D: NA
CDR3: CASSYTTGTRGEQYF; DNA: TGTGCCAGCAGTTACACCACAGGGACGAGAGGCGAGCAGTACTTC; V: TRBV6-5; size: NA; J: TRBJ2-7; D: NA
CDR3: CASSLWWTGGHNEQFF; DNA: TGTGCCAGCAGTTTATGGTGGACAGGGGGCCACAATGAGCAGTTCTTC; V: TRBV27; size: NA; J: TRBJ2-1; D: TRBD1
CDR3: CASSIIGTGVTEAFF; DNA: TGTGCCAGTAGTATAATTGGGACAGGGGTCACTGAAGCTTTCTTT; V: TRBV19; size: large; J: TRBJ1-1; D: TRBD1
CDR3: CASSRQGTEAFF; DNA: TGTGCCAGCAGTAGACAGGGGACTGAAGCTTTCTTT; V: TRBV27; size: NA; J: TRBJ1-1; D: TRBD1
CDR3: CASSIDLKGWDNEQFF; DNA: TGTGCCAGTAGTATAGATCTCAAAGGGTGGGACAATGAGCAGTTCTTC; V: TRBV19; size: NA; J: TRBJ2-1; D: NA
CDR3: CASSPLFWDSAGNTIYF; DNA: TGTGCCAGCAGCCCTCTTTTCTGGGACAGCGCAGGAAACACCATATATTTT; V: TRBV5-8; size: NA; J: TRBJ1-3; D: TRBD1
CDR3: CASSHSGISTDTQYF; DNA: TGTGCCAGCAGCCATAGCGGGATTAGCACAGATACGCAGTATTTT; V: TRBV7-9; size: few; J: TRBJ2-3; D: TRBD2
CDR3: CASSRTDNQPQHF; DNA: TGTGCCAGCAGCCGGACAGACAATCAGCCCCAGCATTTT; V: TRBV7-8; size: NA; J: TRBJ1-5; D: NA
CDR3: CASSDGSGDTDTQYF; DNA: TGTGCCAGCAGTGATGGAAGCGGGGACACAGATACGCAGTATTTT; V: TRBV6-4; size: few; J: TRBJ2-3; D: TRBD2
CDR3: CAIGRGDTEAFF; DNA: TGTGCCATCGGCAGGGGCGACACTGAAGCTTTCTTT; V: TRBV10-3; size: NA; J: TRBJ1-1; D: NA
CDR3: CASSVTDATNEKLFF; DNA: TGTGCCAGCAGCGTAACAGATGCAACTAATGAAAAACTGTTTTTT; V: TRBV9; size: NA; J: TRBJ1-4; D: NA
CDR3: CASRVGLSFYNEQFF; DNA: TGTGCCAGCCGGGTGGGACTTTCCTTCTACAATGAGCAGTTCTTC; V: TRBV27; size: once; J: TRBJ2-1; D: NA
CDR3: CASSARLSRKLFF; DNA: TGTGCCAGCAGTGCACGGCTCTCTCGAAAACTGTTTTTT; V: TRBV27; size: NA; J: TRBJ1-4; D: NA
CDR3: CASSLAIPGQGEETQYF; DNA: TGCGCCAGCAGCCTTGCAATTCCGGGACAGGGGGAAGAGACCCAGTACTTC; V: TRBV4-1; size: NA; J: TRBJ2-5; D: TRBD1
CDR3: CASSNTGPDEQYF; DNA: TGTGCCAGTAGTAATACAGGGCCGGACGAGCAGTACTTC; V: TRBV19; size: NA; J: TRBJ2-7; D: NA
CDR3: CASSFWTSEAFF; DNA: TGTGCCAGCAGCTTTTGGACTTCTGAAGCTTTCTTT; V: TRBV5-6; size: NA; J: TRBJ1-1; D: NA
CDR3: CASSRRGSGQETQYF; DNA: TGTGCTAGCAGCCGACGGGGGAGTGGGCAAGAGACCCAGTACTTC; V: TRBV7-7; size: NA; J: TRBJ2-5; D: NA
CDR3: CASSLVWGSYEQYF; DNA: TGCGCCAGCAGCTTGGTGTGGGGATCCTACGAGCAGTACTTC; V: TRBV5-1; size: once; J: TRBJ2-7; D: NA
CDR3: CASSLTAGVYETQYF; DNA: TGTGCTAGCAGCTTAACGGCGGGAGTTTATGAGACCCAGTACTTC; V: TRBV7-7; size: few; J: TRBJ2-5; D: TRBD2
CDR3: CASSYGDTYEQYF; DNA: TGTGCCAGCAGCTATGGGGACACCTACGAGCAGTACTTC; V: TRBV2; size: NA; J: TRBJ2-7; D: NA
CDR3: CASSDRVSGYTF; DNA: TGTGCCAGCAGCGACAGGGTATCGGGCTACACCTTC; V: TRBV9; size: NA; J: TRBJ1-2; D: NA
CDR3: CASSLTSGGTDTQYF; DNA: TGTGCCAGCAGCTTGACTAGCGGGGGAACAGATACGCAGTATTTT; V: TRBV6-4; size: NA; J: TRBJ2-3; D: TRBD2
CDR3: CASRLQTGTSGSIEQFF; DNA: TGTGCCAGCAGACTCCAAACCGGGACTAGCGGGAGTATAGAGCAGTTCTTC; V: TRBV28; size: NA; J: TRBJ2-1; D: TRBD2
CDR3: CAWSVIPGTGGNTIYF; DNA: TGTGCCTGGAGTGTAATTCCCGGGACAGGGGGAAACACCATATATTTT; V: TRBV30; size: NA; J: TRBJ1-3; D: TRBD1
CDR3: CASNRPSSGYEQYF; DNA: TGTGCCAGCAACCGACCGTCGAGTGGGTACGAGCAGTACTTC; V: TRBV28; size: NA; J: TRBJ2-7; D: NA
CDR3: CASSVAVGGEQYF; DNA: TGTGCCAGCAGCGTAGCGGTGGGAGGCGAGCAGTACTTC; V: TRBV9; size: once; J: TRBJ2-7; D: NA
CDR3: CASSLPPGRASYEQYF; DNA: TGTGCCAGCAGCTTACCTCCCGGCAGGGCCTCCTACGAGCAGTACTTC; V: TRBV7-9; size: NA; J: TRBJ2-7; D: NA
CDR3: CASSWGEDEQYF; DNA: TGTGCCAGCAGCTGGGGGGAGGACGAGCAGTACTTC; V: TRBV11-2; size: NA; J: TRBJ2-7; D: NA